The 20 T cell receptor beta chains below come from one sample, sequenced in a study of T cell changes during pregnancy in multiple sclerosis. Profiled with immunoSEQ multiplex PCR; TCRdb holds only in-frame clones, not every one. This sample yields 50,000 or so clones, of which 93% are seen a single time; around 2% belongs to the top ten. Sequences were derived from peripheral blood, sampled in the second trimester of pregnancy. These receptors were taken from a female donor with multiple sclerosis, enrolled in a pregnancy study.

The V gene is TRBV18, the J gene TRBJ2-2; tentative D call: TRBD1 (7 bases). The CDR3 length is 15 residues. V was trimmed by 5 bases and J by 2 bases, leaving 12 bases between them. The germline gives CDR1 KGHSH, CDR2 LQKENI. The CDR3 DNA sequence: TGTGCCAGCTCAGCGGGACAGTCAAACACCGGGGAGCTGTTTTTT. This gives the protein CASSAGQSNTGELFF.

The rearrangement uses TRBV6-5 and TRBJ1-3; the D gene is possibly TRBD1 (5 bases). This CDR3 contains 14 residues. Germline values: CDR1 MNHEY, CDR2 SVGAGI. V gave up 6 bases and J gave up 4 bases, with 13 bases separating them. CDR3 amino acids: CASRRQSTGNTIYF. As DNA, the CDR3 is TGTGCCAGCAGGCGACAGTCTACGGGAAACACCATATATTTT.

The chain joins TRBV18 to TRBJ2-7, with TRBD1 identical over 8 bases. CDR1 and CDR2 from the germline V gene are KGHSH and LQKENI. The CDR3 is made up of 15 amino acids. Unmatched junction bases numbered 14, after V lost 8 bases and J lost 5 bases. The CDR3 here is CASTPSSGGWNEQYF. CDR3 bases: TGTGCCAGCACCCCATCATCAGGGGGCTGGAACGAGCAGTACTTC. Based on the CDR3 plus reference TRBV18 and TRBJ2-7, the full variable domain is NAGVMQNPRHLVRRRGQEARLRCSPMKGHSHVYWYRQLPEEGLKFMVYLQKENIIDESGMPKERFSAEFPKEGPSILRIQQVVRGDSAAYFCASTPSSGGWNEQYFGPGTRLTVT.

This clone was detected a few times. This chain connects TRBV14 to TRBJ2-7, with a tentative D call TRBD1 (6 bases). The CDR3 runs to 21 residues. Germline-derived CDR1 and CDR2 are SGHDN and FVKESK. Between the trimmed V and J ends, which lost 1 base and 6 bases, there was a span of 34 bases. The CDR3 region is CASSQGLGQYQSTINLGEQYF. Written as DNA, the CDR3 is TGTGCCAGCAGCCAAGGGCTCGGACAGTACCAATCTACGATTAATTTAGGCGAGCAGTACTTC.

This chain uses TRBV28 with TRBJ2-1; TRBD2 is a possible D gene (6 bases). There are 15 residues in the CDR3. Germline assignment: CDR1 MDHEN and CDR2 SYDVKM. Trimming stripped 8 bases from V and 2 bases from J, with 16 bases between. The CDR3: CASRILREAYNEQFF. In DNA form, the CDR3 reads TGTGCCAGCCGAATCCTGAGGGAGGCCTACAATGAGCAGTTCTTC.

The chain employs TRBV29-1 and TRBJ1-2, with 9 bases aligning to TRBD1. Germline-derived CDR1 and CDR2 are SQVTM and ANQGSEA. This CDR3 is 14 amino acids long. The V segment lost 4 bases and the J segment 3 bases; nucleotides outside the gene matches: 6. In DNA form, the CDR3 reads TGCAGCGTTGGGCCACGACAGGGGGACTATGGCTACACCTTC. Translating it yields CSVGPRQGDYGYTF.

The CDR3 here is CASSYPTGLGETQYF. For the CDR3, the DNA is TGTGCCAGCAGCTACCCGACAGGGCTGGGGGAGACCCAGTACTTC. V and J are TRBV7-9 and TRBJ2-5; 7 bases fit TRBD1. Germline V gives CDR1 SEHNR, CDR2 FQNEAQ (reference sequence). The V segment lost 4 bases and the J segment 5 bases; nucleotides outside the gene matches: 10. The CDR3 totals 15 residues.

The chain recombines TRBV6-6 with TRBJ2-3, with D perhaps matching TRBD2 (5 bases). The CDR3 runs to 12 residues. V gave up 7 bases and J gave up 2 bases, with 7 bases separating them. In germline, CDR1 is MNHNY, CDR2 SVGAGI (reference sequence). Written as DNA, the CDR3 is TGTGCCAGCAAGCTAGCCACAGATACGCAGTATTTT. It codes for CASKLATDTQYF.

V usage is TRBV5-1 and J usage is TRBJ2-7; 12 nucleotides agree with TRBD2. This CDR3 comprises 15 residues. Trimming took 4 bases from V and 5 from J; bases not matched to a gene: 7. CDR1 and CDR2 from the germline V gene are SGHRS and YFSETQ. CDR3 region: CASSATSGRQNEQYF. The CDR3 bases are TGCGCCAGCAGCGCCACTAGCGGGAGGCAAAACGAGCAGTACTTC. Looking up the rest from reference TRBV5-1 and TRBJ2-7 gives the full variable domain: KAGVTQTPRYLIKTRGQQVTLSCSPISGHRSVSWYQQTPGQGLQFLFEYFSETQRNKGNFPGRFSGRQFSNSRSEMNVSTLELGDSALYLCASSATSGRQNEQYFGPGTRLTVT.

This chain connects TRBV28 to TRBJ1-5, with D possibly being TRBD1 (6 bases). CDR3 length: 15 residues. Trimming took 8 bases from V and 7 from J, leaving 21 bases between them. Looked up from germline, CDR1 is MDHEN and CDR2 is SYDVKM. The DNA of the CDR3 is TGTGCCAGCCGAGGGCACGGGGGGCTTCAACAGCCCCAGCATTTT. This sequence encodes CASRGHGGLQQPQHF.

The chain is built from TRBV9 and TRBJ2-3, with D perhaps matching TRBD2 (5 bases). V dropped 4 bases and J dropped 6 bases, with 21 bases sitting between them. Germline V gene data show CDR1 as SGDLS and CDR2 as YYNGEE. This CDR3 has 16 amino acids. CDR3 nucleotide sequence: TGTGCCAGCAGCACCCGTGAAGGTGGGAGTGGGGATACGCAGTATTTT. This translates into CASSTREGGSGDTQYF.

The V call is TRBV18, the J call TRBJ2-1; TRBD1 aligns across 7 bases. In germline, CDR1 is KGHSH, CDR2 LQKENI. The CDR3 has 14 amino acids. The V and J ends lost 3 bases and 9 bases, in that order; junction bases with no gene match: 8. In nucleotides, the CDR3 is TGTGCCAGCTCACCGAACACAGGGGTTAGTGAGCAGTTCTTC. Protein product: CASSPNTGVSEQFF.

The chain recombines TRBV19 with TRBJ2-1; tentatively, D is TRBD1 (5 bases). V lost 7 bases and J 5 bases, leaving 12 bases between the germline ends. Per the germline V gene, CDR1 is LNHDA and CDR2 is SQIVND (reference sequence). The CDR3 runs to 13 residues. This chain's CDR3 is CASTQLQDNEQFF. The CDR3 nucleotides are TGTGCCAGTACCCAATTACAGGACAATGAGCAGTTCTTC.

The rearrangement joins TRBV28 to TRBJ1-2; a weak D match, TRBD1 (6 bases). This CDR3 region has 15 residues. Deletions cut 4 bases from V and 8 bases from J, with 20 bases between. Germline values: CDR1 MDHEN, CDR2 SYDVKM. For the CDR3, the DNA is TGTGCCAGCAGTTCGGAGACAGGCCGACGCCAGGGCTACACCTTC. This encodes CASSSETGRRQGYTF.

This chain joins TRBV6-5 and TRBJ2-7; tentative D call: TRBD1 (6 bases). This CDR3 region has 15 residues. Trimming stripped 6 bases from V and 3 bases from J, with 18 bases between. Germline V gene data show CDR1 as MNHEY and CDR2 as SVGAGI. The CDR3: CASSPRQEPFYEQYF. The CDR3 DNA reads TGTGCCAGCAGCCCAAGACAGGAGCCTTTCTACGAGCAGTACTTC.

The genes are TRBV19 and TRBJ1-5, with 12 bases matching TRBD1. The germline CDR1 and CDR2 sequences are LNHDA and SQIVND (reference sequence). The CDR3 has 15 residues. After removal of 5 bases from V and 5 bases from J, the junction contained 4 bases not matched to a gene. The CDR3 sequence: CASSPGQGAHQPQHF. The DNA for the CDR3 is TGTGCCAGTAGTCCGGGACAGGGGGCCCATCAGCCCCAGCATTTT.

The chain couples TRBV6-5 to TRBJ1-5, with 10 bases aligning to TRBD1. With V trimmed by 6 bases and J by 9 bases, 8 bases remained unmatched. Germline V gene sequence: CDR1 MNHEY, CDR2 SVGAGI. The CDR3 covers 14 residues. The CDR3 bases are TGTGCCAGCAGCCGTGGGACAGGGGACGTGCCCCAGCATTTT. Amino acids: CASSRGTGDVPQHF.

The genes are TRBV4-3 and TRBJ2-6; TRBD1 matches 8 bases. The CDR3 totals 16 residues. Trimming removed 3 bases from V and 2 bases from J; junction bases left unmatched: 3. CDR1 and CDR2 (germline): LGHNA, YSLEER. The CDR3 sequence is CASSHMDRAGANVLTF. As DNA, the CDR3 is TGCGCCAGCAGCCACATGGACAGGGCTGGGGCCAACGTCCTGACTTTC.

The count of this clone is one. The CDR3 reads CASSLNVGAGGTQYF. CDR3 sequence (DNA): TGTGCCAGCAGCCTTAACGTTGGGGCAGGCGGTACGCAGTATTTT. The chain carries TRBV7-3 and TRBJ2-3; possibly TRBD1 for D (5 bases). V lost 5 bases and J lost 8, with 20 bases in between. CDR3 length equals 15 residues. Looked up from germline, CDR1 is SGHTA and CDR2 is FQGTGA.

The DNA for the CDR3 is TGTGCCAGCAGCTCGGGACTAGTCACCTTCCCAGATACGCAGTATTTT. Its protein is CASSSGLVTFPDTQYF. The rearrangement uses TRBV7-9 and TRBJ2-3, with 8 nucleotides matching TRBD2. Trimming took 4 bases from V and 4 from J; bases not matched to a gene: 10. The length of the CDR3 is 16 residues. Germline CDR1 is SEHNR and CDR2 is FQNEAQ (reference sequence).